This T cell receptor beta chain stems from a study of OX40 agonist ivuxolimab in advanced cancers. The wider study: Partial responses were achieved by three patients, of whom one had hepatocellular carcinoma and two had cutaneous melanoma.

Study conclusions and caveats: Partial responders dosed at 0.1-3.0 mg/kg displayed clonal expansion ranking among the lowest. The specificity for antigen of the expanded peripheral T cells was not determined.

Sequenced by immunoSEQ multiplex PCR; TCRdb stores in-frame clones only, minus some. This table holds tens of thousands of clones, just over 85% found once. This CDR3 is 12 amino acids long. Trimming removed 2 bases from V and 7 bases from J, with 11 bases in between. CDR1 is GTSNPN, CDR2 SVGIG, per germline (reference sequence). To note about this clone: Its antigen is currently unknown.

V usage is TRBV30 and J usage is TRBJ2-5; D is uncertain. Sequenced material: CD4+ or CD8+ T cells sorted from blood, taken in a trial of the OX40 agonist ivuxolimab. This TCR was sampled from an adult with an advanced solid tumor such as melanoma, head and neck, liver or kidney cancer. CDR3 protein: CAWSTETGTQYF. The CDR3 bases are TGTGCCTGGAGTACCGAAACCGGGACCCAGTACTTC.